This T cell receptor (beta chain) was found in a study of blood T cells in healthy people across ages. Regarding the study as a whole: Higher diversity, along with more naive CD4+ cells, distinguished long-lived donors from aged donors. Estimated diversity that came from one million T cells was considered an underestimate.

Combining a sample-barcoded 5' primer with a J-beta primer mix, a second PCR ran for roughly 6 to 11 cycles. A minimum of 2.5 million CDR3-containing paired-end reads was obtained for each sample. From the 5' RACE reads, TCRdb called clonotypes with MiXCR, one entry per CDR3 protein. The sample has 650,000 to 1,000,000 distinct CDR3 sequences, about 34% seen once. At least ten counts were recorded for this clonotype. Its antigen remains unidentified. Germline V gives CDR1 SGHTA, CDR2 FQGTGA. The V and J ends lost 3 bases and 5 bases respectively, with 8 bases between them. This CDR3 comprises 14 residues. Ranging in age from about 6 to 95, the donors were healthy Caucasian individuals from Russia.

The V and J genes are TRBV7-3 and TRBJ1-6, with D unresolved. The specimen sequenced was blood. The source is a man between 18 and 29 years old in good health. CDR3: CASSLAGDNSPLHF. For the CDR3, the DNA is TGTGCCAGCAGCTTGGCAGGCGATAATTCACCCCTCCACTTT.